This entry describes one T cell receptor beta chain. The sample comes from a study of blood T cell repertoires in COVID-19. This CDR3 has 11 residues. V gave up 3 bases and J gave up 8 bases, with 4 bases separating them. How the authors handled the data: Reference gene primers were amplified, and this amplification served to estimate nucleated cell counts. Some clones are missing from TCRdb's copy, which holds only in-frame ones; the method was immunoSEQ multiplex PCR. V, J and clone size reflect that table, while D and trimming were determined from the DNA. The profile shows hundreds of thousands of clones, 70% to 85% of them singletons.

The receptor was isolated from an elderly woman with acute or convalescent COVID-19. The V gene is TRBV12-3 or TRBV12-4, the J gene TRBJ1-4, with unresolved D. Sequencing was carried out using peripheral blood. The CDR3 region is CASSFREKLFF. CDR3 nucleotides: TGTGCCAGCAGTTTCCGGGAAAAACTGTTTTTT.